The source of this TCR beta chain is a study of molecular identifiers for immune sequencing clone quantification. The sample holds a few counts of this clonotype. TCRdb recomputed calls from the PCR reads with MiXCR, one row per CDR3 protein. The sample comprises under 350,000 distinct CDR3 sequences, 24% of which are singletons, and 0.74% rests with the top ten. Looked up from germline, CDR1 is SGHVS and CDR2 is FQNEAQ. The germline V and J ends were trimmed by 3 bases and 1 base, with 9 bases remaining between them. The CDR3 consists of 14 residues. Specimen: naive CD8+ T cells from blood, with Jurkat cell RNA spiked in. Subset defined: FACS-sorted CD8+CD4-CCR7+CD45RA+ naive T cells. The V gene is TRBV7-8, the J gene TRBJ2-5, with D perhaps TRBD1 (5 bases). The TCR comes from a human donor in good health. Some libraries in this study had Jurkat cell RNA spiked in. This CDR3 reads CASSLVTAQETQYF. In DNA, the CDR3 is TGTGCCAGCAGCTTGGTGACAGCCCAAGAGACCCAGTACTTC.